The 18 T cell receptor beta chains below were found in one sample sequenced in a study of Graves' ophthalmopathy and Graves' hyperthyroidism. The TCR beta CDR3 regions underwent amplification from RNA transcripts. The library came from an HTBI-primed first-round RT-PCR and a second-round multiplex PCR. Using its own MiXCR run on the multiplex PCR reads, TCRdb lists one record per CDR3 protein. The sample lists about 500,000 distinct CDR3 sequences; about 40% were seen once. Sequencing was done on a sample of peripheral blood or thyroid tissue (not recorded which). Every receptor here comes from an adult man with Graves' hyperthyroidism.

Regarding this clonotype: This may arise from a read error, as a much more abundant clone is one base away. V gene TRBV7-4 combines with J gene TRBJ2-5; either TRBD1 or TRBD2 may supply D (6 bases each). V was shortened by 4 bases and J by 4 bases, with 13 bases between the two germline ends. The germline V gene has CDR1 SGHVT and CDR2 SQSDAQ. The CDR3 consists of 14 residues. CDR3 sequence (DNA): TGTGCCAGCAGCTACATAGGGGGGACAGAGACCCAGTACTTC. Translation: CASSYIGGTETQYF.

This sequence joins TRBV24-1 and TRBJ2-7; TRBD1 might be the D (5 bases). CDR1 and CDR2 (germline): KGHDR, SFDVKD. V was trimmed by 4 bases and J by 6 bases, leaving 18 bases between them. CDR3 size: 15 residues. The CDR3, as DNA: TGTGCCACCAGTGAAGCTGGACGCTCTGGGGCCGAGCAGTACTTC. Translation: CATSEAGRSGAEQYF.

Here the CDR3 reads CSVAEQGWGAGANVLTF. CDR3 DNA: TGCAGCGTTGCTGAACAGGGTTGGGGAGCAGGGGCCAACGTCCTGACTTTC. V and J are TRBV29-1 and TRBJ2-6, with D perhaps TRBD1 (6 bases). Germline lookup yields CDR1 SQVTM and CDR2 ANQGSEA. The CDR3 totals 17 residues. V was pared by 4 bases and J by 4 bases, with 20 bases between. The full variable domain, its missing parts supplied by reference TRBV29-1 and TRBJ2-6, is SAVISQKPSRDICQRGTSLTIQCQVDSQVTMMFWYRQQPGQSLTLIATANQGSEATYESGFVIDKFPISRPNLTFSTLTVSNMSPEDSSIYLCSVAEQGWGAGANVLTFGAGSRLTVL.

This CDR3 reads CASSFAGEGLNYGYTF. DNA of the CDR3: TGTGCCAGCAGTTTTGCAGGGGAGGGTCTTAACTATGGCTACACCTTC. This chain joins TRBV25-1 and TRBJ1-2; D may be TRBD1 (6 bases). The CDR3 spans 16 residues. Trimming took off 5 bases at V and 1 base at J, with 17 bases between the two ends. Germline CDR1 is MGHDK and CDR2 is SYGVNS.

CDR3 sequence (DNA): TGTGCCAGCAGCTTAGTGAGTCGACAGGCTGGCTACACCTTC. This sequence encodes CASSLVSRQAGYTF. The chain links TRBV7-9 to TRBJ1-2, with D possibly being TRBD1 (6 bases). The CDR3 is made up of 14 amino acids. The V end lost 1 base, the J end lost 7 bases, and 13 bases lay between the germline ends. CDR1 SEHNR and CDR2 FQNEAQ come from the germline V gene (reference sequence).

The sample holds a few counts of this clonotype. The chain carries TRBV7-3 and TRBJ1-2; no clear D gene. Per the germline V gene, CDR1 is SGHTA and CDR2 is FQGTGA. V was shortened by 4 bases and J by 3 bases, with 12 bases between the two germline ends. CDR3 size: 14 residues. The DNA of the CDR3 is TGTGCCAGCAGCTCCGGTCTCGTCGACTATGGCTACACCTTC. It is translated as CASSSGLVDYGYTF.

The chain uses TRBV24-1 and TRBJ1-2; D gene ambiguous. The V gene's germline CDR1 is KGHDR and CDR2 SFDVKD. Trimming shortened V by 4 bases and J by 4 bases, and 24 bases separated the two germline ends. The CDR3 spans 18 residues. DNA for the CDR3: TGTGCCACCAGTGACCCGCGACTAGGTGGGCAGTACTTCTATGGCTACACCTTC. It is translated as CATSDPRLGGQYFYGYTF.

This chain joins TRBV2 and TRBJ2-7, with D maybe TRBD1 (5 bases). The CDR3 has 13 residues. The germline V and J ends were trimmed by 6 bases and 3 bases, with 12 bases remaining between them. Per germline, CDR1 SNHLY and CDR2 FYNNEI. The CDR3 DNA reads as TGTGCCAGCAGAGGGGAAGGGGACTACGAGCAGTACTTC. Its translation: CASRGEGDYEQYF.

This clonotype was observed a few times. Being one base from a much bigger clone, this may be a read error. V gene TRBV6-5 combines with J gene TRBJ2-7, with TRBD2 matching 12 bases. The CDR3 length is 14 residues. The ends lost 6 bases at V and 2 bases at J; junction bases unmatched: 2. Germline values: CDR1 MNHEY, CDR2 SVGAGI. In DNA, the CDR3 is TGTGCCAGCAGGACTAGCGGGGGCACCTACGAGCAGTACTTC. It codes for CASRTSGGTYEQYF.

This clonotype was observed a few times. The CDR3 is CASGLDQGNTGELFF. DNA of the CDR3: TGTGCTAGTGGTTTGGACCAGGGGAACACCGGGGAGCTGTTTTTT. V is TRBV12-5 and J is TRBJ2-2; tentative D call: TRBD1 (5 bases). V lost 1 base to trimming and J lost 1 base, with 7 bases between them. This CDR3 contains 15 residues. Looked up from germline, CDR1 is LGHNT and CDR2 is FRNRAP.

The CDR3 sequence is CATSDLDERELGDTQYF. The CDR3, as DNA: TGTGCCACCAGTGATTTGGATGAGCGGGAGTTAGGAGATACGCAGTATTTT. This chain links TRBV24-1 with TRBJ2-3, with 8 nucleotides matching TRBD2. The germline CDR1 and CDR2 sequences are KGHDR and SFDVKD. CDR3 length: 17 amino acids. V was clipped by 0 bases and J by 5 bases; unmatched bases: 9.

This clonotype has a count of ten or more. The CDR3 DNA follows: TGTGCCAGCAGCTTAGTGCAGGGGAAGGAGACCCAGTACTTC. Encoded protein: CASSLVQGKETQYF. J is TRBJ2-5 and V is TRBV11-2, with D tentatively TRBD1 (6 bases). This CDR3 has 14 amino acids. V was cut by 1 base and J by 5 bases, with 11 bases left in between. The germline CDR1 and CDR2 sequences are SGHAT and FQNNGV.

The chain uses TRBV2 and TRBJ1-6; perhaps TRBD1 as D (6 bases). Deletions cut 7 bases from V and 9 bases from J, with 22 bases between. Germline V CDR1 and CDR2: SNHLY, FYNNEI. The CDR3 spans 16 residues. The CDR3 reads CASTPGTMGIASPLHF. CDR3 nucleotide sequence: TGTGCCAGCACCCCAGGGACAATGGGAATTGCTTCACCCCTCCACTTT.

This chain connects TRBV7-2 to TRBJ2-3, with a possible D match to TRBD1 (5 bases). The germline V gene has CDR1 SGHTA and CDR2 FQGNSA. Trimming took 2 bases from V and 1 from J, leaving 10 bases between them. The CDR3 has 15 residues. The CDR3 DNA reads TGTGCCAGCAGCTTATACCTAGGGGGCACAGATACGCAGTATTTT. This translates into CASSLYLGGTDTQYF.

The V gene is TRBV5-1, the J gene TRBJ1-6; D is uncertain. V lost 1 base and J 10 bases, leaving 15 bases between the germline ends. The length of the CDR3 is 15 residues. Germline-derived CDR1 and CDR2 are SGHRS and YFSETQ. CDR3 loop: CASSLYEAVESPLHF. As DNA, the CDR3 is TGCGCCAGCAGCTTGTATGAGGCGGTGGAATCACCCCTCCACTTT.

The V gene is TRBV7-4, the J gene TRBJ1-3, with D uncertain. CDR1 is SGHVT, CDR2 SQSDAQ, per germline. Trimming cost V 2 bases and J 2 bases, with 13 bases left between them. This CDR3 region has 16 residues. CDR3 nucleotides: TGTGCCAGCAGCTTAAACCCACGGAACCCTGGAAACACCATATATTTT. Translation gives CASSLNPRNPGNTIYF.

The chain combines TRBV2 with TRBJ1-1; D remains ambiguous. This CDR3 comprises 14 residues. Germline V gene lookup returns CDR1 SNHLY and CDR2 FYNNEI. The V end lost 5 bases, the J end lost 0 bases, and 10 bases lay between the germline ends. This CDR3 reads CASSFLAVNTEAFF. CDR3 nucleotide sequence: TGTGCCAGCAGTTTCTTGGCCGTGAACACTGAAGCTTTCTTT.

This chain uses TRBV6-5 with TRBJ2-1; perhaps TRBD2 as D (5 bases). The V gene's germline CDR1 is MNHEY and CDR2 SVGAGI. CDR3 length: 16 residues. Trimming removed 1 base from V and 2 bases from J, with 12 bases in between. The CDR3 region has the DNA TGTGCCAGCAGTTACTTCTCGCGGGCTCCCTACAATGAGCAGTTCTTC. Its translation is CASSYFSRAPYNEQFF.